The following is a T cell receptor (beta chain) sequence with its context. This record comes from a study of Ad26.COV2.S vaccination and SARS-CoV-2 variants. The method was immunoSEQ multiplex PCR; TCRdb's version includes in-frame clones alone and lacks a portion of them. The sample lists 350,000 to 400,000 clones, around 89% occurring once. J lost 2 bases, V lost 4 bases, and 20 bases had no gene match. In germline, CDR1 is SGHNT, CDR2 YYREEE (reference sequence). The CDR3 runs to 19 residues. Treatment defined: around 19 received Ad26.COV2.S at low or high dose, single or two shots; about five received placebo; per-sample allocation not given. Sampling occurred on day 63 after the first vaccine or placebo injection.

This clonotype was sampled from a person between 18 and 65 years old who received the Ad26.COV2.S COVID-19 vaccine or a placebo. The specimen comprised peripheral blood, sampled in a trial of Ad26.COV2.S vaccine versus placebo. This rearrangement joins TRBV5-4 to TRBJ2-7; 8 bases align to TRBD1. The CDR3 DNA is TGTGCCAGCAGCAACCGGGACAGGTATCGTTCCCTACCTCCCTACGAGCAGTACTTC. As protein: CASSNRDRYRSLPPYEQYF.